This TCR beta chain was identified during a study of CD8+ T cells in alopecia areata. Per the germline V gene, CDR1 is SGHTA and CDR2 is FQGNSA. This CDR3 is built from 15 residues. V shed 1 base, J shed 6 bases, and the junction held 4 bases outside the gene matches. After isolation, RNA underwent reverse transcription to generate cDNA as the sequencing template. TCRdb keeps only in-frame clones here, not all; method: immunoSEQ multiplex PCR. The table has 140,000 to 150,000 clones, 51% seen once. The V call is TRBV7-2, the J call TRBJ2-2; 8 positions agree with TRBD2. This sequence originates from a human donor with alopecia areata. Here the sequenced sample was CD4+ T cells sorted from blood, taken at week 0. Here the CDR3 reads CASSLDGRASGELFF. The CDR3 bases are TGTGCCAGCAGCTTAGACGGGAGGGCGTCCGGGGAGCTGTTTTTT. The complete variable domain, with remaining parts taken from reference TRBV7-2 and TRBJ2-2, reads GAGVSQSPSNKVTEKGKDVELRCDPISGHTALYWYRQSLGQGLEFLIYFQGNSAPDKSGLPSDRFSAERTGGSVSTLTIQRTQQEDSAVYLCASSLDGRASGELFFGEGSRLTVL.